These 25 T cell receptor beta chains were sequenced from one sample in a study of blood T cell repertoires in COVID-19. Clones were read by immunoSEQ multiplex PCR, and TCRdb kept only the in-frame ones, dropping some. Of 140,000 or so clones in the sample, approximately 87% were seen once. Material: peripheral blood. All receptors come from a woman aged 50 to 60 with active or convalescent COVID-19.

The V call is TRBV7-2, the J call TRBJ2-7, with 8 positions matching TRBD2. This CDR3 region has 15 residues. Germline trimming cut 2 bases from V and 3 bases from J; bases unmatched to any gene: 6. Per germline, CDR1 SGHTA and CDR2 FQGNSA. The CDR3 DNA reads TGTGCCAGCAGCTTATCCCCTCTAGCGGGCTACGAGCAGTACTTC. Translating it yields CASSLSPLAGYEQYF.

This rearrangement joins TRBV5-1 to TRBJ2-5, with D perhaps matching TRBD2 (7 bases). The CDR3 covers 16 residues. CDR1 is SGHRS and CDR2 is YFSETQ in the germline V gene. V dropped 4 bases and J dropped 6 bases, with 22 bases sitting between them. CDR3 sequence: CASSQEVGGPRKTQYF. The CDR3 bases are TGCGCCAGCAGCCAAGAGGTCGGGGGGCCCAGGAAGACCCAGTACTTC.

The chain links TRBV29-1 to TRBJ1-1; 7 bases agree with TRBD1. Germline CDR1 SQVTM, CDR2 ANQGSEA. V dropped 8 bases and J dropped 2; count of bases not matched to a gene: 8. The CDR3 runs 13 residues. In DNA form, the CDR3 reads TGCAGCTTTATCCGGGACAGTAACACTGAAGCTTTCTTT. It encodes CSFIRDSNTEAFF.

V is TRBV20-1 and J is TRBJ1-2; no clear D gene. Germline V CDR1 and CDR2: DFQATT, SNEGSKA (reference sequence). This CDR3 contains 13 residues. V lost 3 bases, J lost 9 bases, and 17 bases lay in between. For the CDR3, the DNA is TGCAGTGCTAGTATTGAGGGAAAAAGGAGCTACACCTTC. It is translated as CSASIEGKRSYTF.

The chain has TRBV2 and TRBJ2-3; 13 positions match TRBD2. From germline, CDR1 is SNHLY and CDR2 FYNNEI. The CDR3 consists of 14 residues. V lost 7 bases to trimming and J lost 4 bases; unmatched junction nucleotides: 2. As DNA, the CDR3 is TGTGCCAGCATAGGACTAGCGGGAGCAGATACGCAGTATTTT. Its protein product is CASIGLAGADTQYF.

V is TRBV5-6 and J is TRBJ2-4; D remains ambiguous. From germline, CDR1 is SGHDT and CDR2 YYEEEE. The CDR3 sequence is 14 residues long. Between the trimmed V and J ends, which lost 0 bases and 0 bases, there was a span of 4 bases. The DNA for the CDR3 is TGTGCCAGCAGCTTGGAACTAGCCAAAAACATTCAGTACTTC. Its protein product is CASSLELAKNIQYF.

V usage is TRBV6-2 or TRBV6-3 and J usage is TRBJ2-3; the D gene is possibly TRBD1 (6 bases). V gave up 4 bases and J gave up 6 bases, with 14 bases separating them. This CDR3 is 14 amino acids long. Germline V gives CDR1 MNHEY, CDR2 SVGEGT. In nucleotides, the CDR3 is TGTGCCAGCAGTTTCTCACAGGGATTCGATACGCAGTATTTT. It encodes CASSFSQGFDTQYF.

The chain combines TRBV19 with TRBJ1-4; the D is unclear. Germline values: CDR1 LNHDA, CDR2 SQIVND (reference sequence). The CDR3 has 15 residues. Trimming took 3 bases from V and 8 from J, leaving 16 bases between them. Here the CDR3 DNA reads TGTGCCAGTAGTATCGTCCCCCCGGGGTCAGAAAAACTGTTTTTT. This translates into CASSIVPPGSEKLFF.

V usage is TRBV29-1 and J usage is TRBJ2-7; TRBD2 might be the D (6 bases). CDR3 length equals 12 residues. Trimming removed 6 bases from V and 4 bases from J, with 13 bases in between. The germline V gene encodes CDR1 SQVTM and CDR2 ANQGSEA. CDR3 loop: CSVAGLEYEQYF. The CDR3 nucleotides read TGCAGCGTCGCGGGGCTCGAATACGAGCAGTACTTC.

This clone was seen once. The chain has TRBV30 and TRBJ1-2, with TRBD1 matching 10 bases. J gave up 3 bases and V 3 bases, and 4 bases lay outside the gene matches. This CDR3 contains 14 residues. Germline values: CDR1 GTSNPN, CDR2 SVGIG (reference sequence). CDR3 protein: CAWSGQGGYYGYTF. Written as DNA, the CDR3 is TGTGCCTGGAGCGGACAGGGGGGCTACTATGGCTACACCTTC. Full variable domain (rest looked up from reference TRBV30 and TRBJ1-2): SQTIHQWPATLVQPVGSPLSLECTVEGTSNPNLYWYRQAAGRGLQLLFYSVGIGQISSEVPQNLSASRPQDRQFILSSKKLLLSDSGFYLCAWSGQGGYYGYTFGSGTRLTVV.

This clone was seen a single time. CDR3 in amino acids: CASRTPGGPGYEQYF. CDR3 nucleotides: TGTGCCAGCAGGACGCCCGGGGGGCCGGGCTACGAGCAGTACTTC. This chain joins TRBV28 and TRBJ2-7; TRBD2 is a possible D gene (7 bases). The germline gives CDR1 MDHEN, CDR2 SYDVKM. The CDR3 runs to 15 residues. The ends were cut back, 6 bases at V and 3 bases at J, with 18 bases in the middle.

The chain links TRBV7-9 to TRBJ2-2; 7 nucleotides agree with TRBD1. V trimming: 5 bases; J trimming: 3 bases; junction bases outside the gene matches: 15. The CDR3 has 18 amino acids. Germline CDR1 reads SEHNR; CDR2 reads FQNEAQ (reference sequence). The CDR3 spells CASSPRTGSFPYTGELFF. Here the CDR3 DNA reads TGTGCCAGCAGCCCCCGGACAGGTTCATTCCCATACACCGGGGAGCTGTTTTTT.

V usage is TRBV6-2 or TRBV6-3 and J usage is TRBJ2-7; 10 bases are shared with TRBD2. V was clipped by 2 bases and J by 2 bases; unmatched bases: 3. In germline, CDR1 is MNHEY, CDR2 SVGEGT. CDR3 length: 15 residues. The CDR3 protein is CASSYLAGAAYEQYF. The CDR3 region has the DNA TGTGCCAGCAGTTACCTAGCGGGGGCGGCCTACGAGCAGTACTTC.

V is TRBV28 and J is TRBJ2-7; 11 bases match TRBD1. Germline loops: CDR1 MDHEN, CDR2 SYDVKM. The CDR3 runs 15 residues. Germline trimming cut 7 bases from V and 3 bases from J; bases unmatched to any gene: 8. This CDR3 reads CASIPRDRGFYEQYF. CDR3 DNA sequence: TGTGCCAGCATTCCCAGGGACAGGGGGTTCTACGAGCAGTACTTC.

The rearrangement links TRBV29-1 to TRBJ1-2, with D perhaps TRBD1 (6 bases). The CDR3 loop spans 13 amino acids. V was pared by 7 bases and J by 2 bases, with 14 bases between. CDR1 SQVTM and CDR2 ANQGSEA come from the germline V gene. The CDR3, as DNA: TGCAGCGCTCAACAGGGTCTAAACTATGGCTACACCTTC. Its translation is CSAQQGLNYGYTF.

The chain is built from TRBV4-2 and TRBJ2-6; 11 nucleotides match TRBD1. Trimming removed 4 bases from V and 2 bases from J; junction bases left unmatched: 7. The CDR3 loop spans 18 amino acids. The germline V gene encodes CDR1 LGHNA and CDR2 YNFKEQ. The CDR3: CASSLRTGGAPGANVLTF. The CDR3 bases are TGTGCCAGCAGCCTCCGGACAGGGGGCGCCCCTGGGGCCAACGTCCTGACTTTC.

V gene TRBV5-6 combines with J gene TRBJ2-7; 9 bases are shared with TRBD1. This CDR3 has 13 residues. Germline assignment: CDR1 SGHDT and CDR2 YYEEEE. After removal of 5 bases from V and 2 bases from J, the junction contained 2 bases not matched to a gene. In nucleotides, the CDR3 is TGTGCCAGCAGGGGACAGGGAACCTACGAGCAGTACTTC. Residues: CASRGQGTYEQYF.

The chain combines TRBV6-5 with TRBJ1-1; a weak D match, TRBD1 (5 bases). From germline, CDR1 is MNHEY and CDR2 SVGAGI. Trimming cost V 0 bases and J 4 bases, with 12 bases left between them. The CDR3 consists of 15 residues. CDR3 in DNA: TGTGCCAGCAGTTACTCGTCGGCGGGGGGCACTGAAGCTTTCTTT. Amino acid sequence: CASSYSSAGGTEAFF.

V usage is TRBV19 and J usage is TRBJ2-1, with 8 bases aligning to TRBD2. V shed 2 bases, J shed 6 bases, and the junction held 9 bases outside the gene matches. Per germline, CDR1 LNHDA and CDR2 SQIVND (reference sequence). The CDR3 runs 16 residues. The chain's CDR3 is CASSIRSRGGINEQFF. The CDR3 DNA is TGTGCCAGTAGTATACGGTCTCGCGGGGGGATCAATGAGCAGTTCTTC.

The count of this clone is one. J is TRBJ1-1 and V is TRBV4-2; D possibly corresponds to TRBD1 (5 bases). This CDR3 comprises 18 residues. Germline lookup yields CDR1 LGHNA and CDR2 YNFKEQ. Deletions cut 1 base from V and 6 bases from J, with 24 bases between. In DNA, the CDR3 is TGTGCCAGCAGCCAAGTGCCAGGGACTCTAGGAGGTTACGCTGAAGCTTTCTTT. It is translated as CASSQVPGTLGGYAEAFF.

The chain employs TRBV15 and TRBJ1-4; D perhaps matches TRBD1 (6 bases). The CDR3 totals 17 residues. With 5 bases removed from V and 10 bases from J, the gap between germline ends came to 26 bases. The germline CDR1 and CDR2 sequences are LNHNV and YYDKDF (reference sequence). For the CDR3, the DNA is TGTGCCACCAGCTCCCGCCCGAGGAGTCCCAAAGGGGGAAAACTGTTTTTT. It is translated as CATSSRPRSPKGGKLFF.

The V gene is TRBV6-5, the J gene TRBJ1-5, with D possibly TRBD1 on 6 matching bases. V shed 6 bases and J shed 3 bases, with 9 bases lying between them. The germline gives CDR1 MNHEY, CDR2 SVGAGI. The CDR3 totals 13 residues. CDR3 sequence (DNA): TGTGCCAGCAGAGGACAGCCCAATCAGCCCCAGCATTTT. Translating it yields CASRGQPNQPQHF.

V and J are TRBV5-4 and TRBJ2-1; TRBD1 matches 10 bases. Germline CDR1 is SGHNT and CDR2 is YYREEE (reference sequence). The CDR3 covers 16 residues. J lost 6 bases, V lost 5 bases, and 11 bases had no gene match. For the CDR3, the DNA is TGTGCCAGCAGTCTCCCACGGACAGGGGGTGGCAATGAGCAGTTCTTC. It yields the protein CASSLPRTGGGNEQFF. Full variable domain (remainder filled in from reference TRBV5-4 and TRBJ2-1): ETGVTQSPTHLIKTRGQQVTLRCSSQSGHNTVSWYQQALGQGPQFIFQYYREEENGRGNFPPRFSGLQFPNYSSELNVNALELDDSALYLCASSLPRTGGGNEQFFGPGTRLTVL.

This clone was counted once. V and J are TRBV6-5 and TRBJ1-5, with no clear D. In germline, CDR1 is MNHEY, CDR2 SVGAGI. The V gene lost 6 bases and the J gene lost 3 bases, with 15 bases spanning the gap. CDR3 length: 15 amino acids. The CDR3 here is CASRGVGSHNQPQHF. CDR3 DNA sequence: TGTGCCAGCAGAGGTGTGGGGAGCCACAATCAGCCCCAGCATTTT.

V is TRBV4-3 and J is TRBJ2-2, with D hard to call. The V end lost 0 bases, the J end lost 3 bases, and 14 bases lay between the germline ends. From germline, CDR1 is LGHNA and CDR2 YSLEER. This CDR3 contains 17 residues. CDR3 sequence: CASSQDPDGGDTGELFF. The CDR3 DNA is TGCGCCAGCAGCCAAGATCCCGACGGTGGAGACACCGGGGAGCTGTTTTTT.